These 32 T cell receptor beta chains originate from one sample sequenced in a study of blood T cell repertoires in COVID-19. Libraries were prepared by immunoSEQ multiplex PCR; TCRdb keeps only in-frame clonotypes and omits some of them. The table has tens of thousands of clones, 85% to 95% seen once; the top ten hold 3.5% to 4%. Sequencing was performed on peripheral blood. These receptors were collected from a woman in her forties or fifties in a cohort sampled during active COVID-19.

A single count supports this clone. The V call is TRBV6-5, the J call TRBJ2-7; 10 bases align to TRBD1. Germline CDR1 reads MNHEY; CDR2 reads SVGAGI. CDR3 length: 14 residues. The V and J ends lost 2 bases and 5 bases, in that order; junction bases with no gene match: 3. CDR3 sequence: CASSYRTGGHEQYF. CDR3 bases: TGTGCCAGCAGTTACCGGACAGGGGGTCACGAGCAGTACTTC.

The rearrangement joins TRBV5-6 to TRBJ2-3; 8 nucleotides align to TRBD2. Looked up from germline, CDR1 is SGHDT and CDR2 is YYEEEE. This CDR3 is built from 14 residues. The junction had 3 bases not matched to a gene; V was cut back by 1 base and J by 5 bases. This chain's CDR3 is CASSLRLAGDTQYF. CDR3 nucleotides: TGTGCCAGCAGCTTGCGTCTAGCGGGAGATACGCAGTATTTT.

The chain joins TRBV7-2 to TRBJ2-1, with 12 nucleotides matching TRBD2. The J segment lost 3 bases and the V segment lost 5 bases, leaving 2 bases of the junction unmatched. This CDR3 is 15 amino acids long. Looked up from germline, CDR1 is SGHTA and CDR2 is FQGNSA. The CDR3 reads CASSQTSGGYNEQFF. The DNA for the CDR3 is TGTGCCAGCAGCCAGACTAGCGGGGGCTACAATGAGCAGTTCTTC.

V and J are TRBV2 and TRBJ2-7; the D is unclear. Germline CDR1 and CDR2: SNHLY and FYNNEI. This CDR3 comprises 12 residues. The V gene lost 6 bases and the J gene lost 4 bases, with 10 bases spanning the gap. CDR3 protein: CASRGAVYEQYF. The DNA for the CDR3 is TGTGCCAGCAGGGGCGCCGTATACGAGCAGTACTTC.

The rearrangement uses TRBV2 and TRBJ2-1; 7 bases match TRBD2. Germline CDR1 SNHLY, CDR2 FYNNEI. The ends lost 1 base at V and 3 bases at J; junction bases unmatched: 6. This CDR3 region has 16 residues. The CDR3 loop is CASSEEIGGIYNEQFF. The CDR3 bases are TGTGCCAGCAGTGAAGAGATCGGGGGGATCTACAATGAGCAGTTCTTC.

This chain uses TRBV5-1 with TRBJ2-1, with a tentative D call TRBD2 (5 bases). V shed 3 bases and J shed 6 bases, with 13 bases lying between them. In germline, CDR1 is SGHRS, CDR2 YFSETQ. This CDR3 has 14 residues. The CDR3 DNA reads as TGCGCCAGCAGCTCCGGACTGAAAACCAATGAGCAGTTCTTC. Its translation: CASSSGLKTNEQFF.

Note on this clone: Other DNA sequences in this specimen translate into the identical CDR3. The J gene is TRBJ2-7, the V gene TRBV24-1, with D possibly matching TRBD2 (6 bases). Per germline, CDR1 KGHDR and CDR2 SFDVKD. CDR3 length: 13 amino acids. V lost 4 bases, J lost 4 bases, and 10 bases lay in between. CDR3 protein: CATSDGGGYEQYF. The CDR3 DNA reads as TGTGCCACCAGTGACGGGGGAGGTTACGAGCAGTACTTC.

The chain is built from TRBV6-5 and TRBJ2-1; TRBD1 might be the D (5 bases). Germline V gene sequence: CDR1 MNHEY, CDR2 SVGAGI. V was shortened by 6 bases and J by 9 bases, with 12 bases between the two germline ends. There are 12 residues in the CDR3. The CDR3 sequence is CASRSGSGEQFF. CDR3 nucleotide sequence: TGTGCCAGCAGGTCAGGGTCTGGTGAGCAGTTCTTC.

V is TRBV3-1 (or the pseudogene TRBV3-2) and J is TRBJ2-7; TRBD2 matches 9 bases. Germline values: CDR1 LGHDT, CDR2 YNNKEL (reference sequence). This CDR3 is built from 14 residues. J gave up 5 bases and V 4 bases, and 6 bases lay outside the gene matches. The CDR3 sequence: CASSLVAGAHEQYF. The CDR3 DNA sequence: TGTGCCAGCAGCCTCGTAGCGGGAGCCCACGAGCAGTACTTC.

This chain uses TRBV5-5 with TRBJ1-6; TRBD1 might be the D (5 bases). V dropped 0 bases and J dropped 8 bases, with 12 bases sitting between them. The CDR3 totals 15 residues. In germline, CDR1 is SGHKS, CDR2 YYEKEE (reference sequence). CDR3 nucleotide sequence: TGTGCCAGCAGCTTGGAGGTCAGGGTCCATTCACCCCTCCACTTT. Encoded protein: CASSLEVRVHSPLHF.

CDR3 DNA: TGTGCCATCAGTGAGTTCGATGAGCAGTTCTTC. It yields the protein CAISEFDEQFF. The rearrangement joins TRBV10-3 to TRBJ2-1, with unresolved D. V was shortened by 1 base and J by 8 bases, with 3 bases between the two germline ends. CDR1 ENHRY and CDR2 SYGVKD come from the germline V gene. This CDR3 is 11 amino acids long.

The rearrangement links TRBV19 to TRBJ2-7, with D possibly matching TRBD2 (6 bases). Trimming took off 3 bases at V and 2 bases at J, with 20 bases between the two ends. Germline CDR1 LNHDA, CDR2 SQIVND (reference sequence). This CDR3 has 17 residues. The CDR3 DNA sequence: TGTGCCAGTAGTATTCTCGTTGGGGTCGGGAGCCCCTACGAGCAGTACTTC. Amino acids: CASSILVGVGSPYEQYF.

This chain connects TRBV10-3 to TRBJ1-2; D perhaps matches TRBD1 (6 bases). The CDR3 has 15 residues. With 8 bases removed from V and 1 base from J, the gap between germline ends came to 17 bases. Germline CDR1 is ENHRY and CDR2 is SYGVKD. CDR3: CAIRQGPDYNYGYTF. DNA for the CDR3: TGTGCCATCCGGCAGGGGCCCGATTATAACTATGGCTACACCTTC.

The chain joins TRBV18 to TRBJ1-2; TRBD1 might be the D (6 bases). Germline CDR1 KGHSH, CDR2 LQKENI. This CDR3 comprises 15 residues. Trimming took off 3 bases at V and 4 bases at J, with 15 bases between the two ends. The DNA of the CDR3 is TGTGCCAGCTCACCGATTGAACAGGGATTCTATGGCTACACCTTC. It yields the protein CASSPIEQGFYGYTF.

In regard to this clone: One junction end does not reproduce the germline sequence, and a read error may be involved. V usage is TRBV20-1 and J usage is TRBJ1-1, with 7 bases fitting TRBD1. Per germline, CDR1 DFQATT and CDR2 SNEGSKA (reference sequence). This CDR3 is 11 amino acids long. The CDR3 region is CRATGDTEAFF. The CDR3 DNA follows: TGCAGGGCTACAGGGGACACTGAAGCTTTCTTT.

The rearrangement links TRBV6-4 to TRBJ2-7; 10 bases map to TRBD2. The CDR3 has 15 residues. The germline V gene encodes CDR1 MRHNA and CDR2 SNTAGT. The J segment lost 0 bases and the V segment lost 6 bases, leaving 5 bases of the junction unmatched. CDR3 residues: CASRAAGGPSYEQYF. CDR3 DNA: TGTGCCAGCAGAGCAGCGGGAGGGCCCTCCTACGAGCAGTACTTC.

The rearrangement uses TRBV19 and TRBJ2-1; 9 bases agree with TRBD2. In germline, CDR1 is LNHDA, CDR2 SQIVND (reference sequence). V lost 3 bases and J lost 5; bases outside the gene matches: 5. The CDR3 covers 15 residues. CDR3: CASSIDAGGNNEQFF. The CDR3 DNA reads as TGTGCCAGTAGTATTGATGCGGGGGGGAACAATGAGCAGTTCTTC.

This clone was detected only once. The V call is TRBV11-3, the J call TRBJ2-4; no firm D call. Trimming pared 4 bases from V and 5 bases from J, leaving 15 bases between. Germline V gene lookup returns CDR1 SGHNT and CDR2 YENEEA. The CDR3 extends over 15 amino acids. CDR3 DNA sequence: TGTGCCAGCAGCTCGGCCGGGTGGTATGAAAACATTCAGTACTTC. Protein: CASSSAGWYENIQYF.

The chain carries TRBV4-1 and TRBJ2-7; 8 nucleotides agree with TRBD1. V trimming: 3 bases; J trimming: 2 bases; junction bases outside the gene matches: 12. Germline CDR1 MGHRA, CDR2 YSYEKL. The CDR3 has 17 residues. This CDR3 is CASSQASGGRGPYEQYF. DNA of the CDR3: TGCGCCAGCAGCCAGGCTTCCGGAGGCAGGGGGCCCTACGAGCAGTACTTC.

The gene calls are TRBV7-2 and TRBJ2-7, with 12 positions matching TRBD2. The CDR3 spans 15 residues. V lost 3 bases, J lost 2 bases, and 2 bases stayed unmatched. Germline CDR1 is SGHTA and CDR2 is FQGNSA. CDR3 sequence (DNA): TGTGCCAGCAGCTTCGGACTAGCGGGGACCTACGAGCAGTACTTC. This translates into CASSFGLAGTYEQYF.

The V gene is TRBV5-4, the J gene TRBJ2-1; 7 bases are shared with TRBD2. V shed 4 bases and J 0 bases; nucleotides not matched to a gene: 7. The CDR3 extends over 16 amino acids. CDR1 and CDR2 (germline): SGHNT, YYREEE (reference sequence). This CDR3 is CASSKWGGGSYNEQFF. For the CDR3, the DNA is TGTGCCAGCAGCAAATGGGGCGGGGGCTCCTACAATGAGCAGTTCTTC.

The rearrangement uses TRBV19 and TRBJ1-2; D perhaps matches TRBD1 (6 bases). The length of the CDR3 is 15 residues. The germline V gene encodes CDR1 LNHDA and CDR2 SQIVND (reference sequence). V lost 5 bases and J 0 bases, leaving 13 bases between the germline ends. The CDR3 protein is CASSLGGQTNYGYTF. In nucleotides, the CDR3 is TGTGCCAGTAGTTTAGGGGGGCAGACTAACTATGGCTACACCTTC.

The chain uses TRBV4-1 and TRBJ1-4, with TRBD1 identical over 7 bases. The V segment lost 4 bases and the J segment 3 bases; nucleotides outside the gene matches: 5. CDR1 is MGHRA and CDR2 is YSYEKL in the germline V gene. The length of the CDR3 is 15 residues. The CDR3 protein is CASSPPRGANEKLFF. CDR3 bases: TGCGCCAGCAGCCCACCCAGGGGGGCTAATGAAAAACTGTTTTTT.

The chain is built from TRBV6-6 and TRBJ1-3; TRBD1 might be the D (5 bases). This CDR3 spans 16 amino acids. With 6 bases removed from V and 0 bases from J, the gap between germline ends came to 15 bases. Per the germline V gene, CDR1 is MNHNY and CDR2 is SVGAGI (reference sequence). In nucleotides, the CDR3 is TGTGCCAGCAGACAGGCAGTGGCTAACTCTGGAAACACCATATATTTT. This gives the protein CASRQAVANSGNTIYF.

Written as DNA, the CDR3 is TGTGCCACCAGCAGAGATCGAGCAGGGGGCGCTTCTGGCTACACCTTC. This codes for CATSRDRAGGASGYTF. The chain employs TRBV15 and TRBJ1-2; TRBD1 aligns across 8 bases. With 0 bases clipped from V and 7 bases from J, the junction kept 10 bases outside the gene matches. The CDR3 covers 16 residues. From germline, CDR1 is LNHNV and CDR2 YYDKDF (reference sequence).

This clone was observed a few times. The chain combines TRBV6-6 with TRBJ1-5; 9 bases line up with TRBD1. J was trimmed by 7 bases and V by 4 bases; bases with no gene match: 11. Germline V CDR1 and CDR2: MNHNY, SVGAGI (reference sequence). There are 16 residues in the CDR3. CDR3 protein: CASSWDRAALGQPQHF. CDR3 nucleotides: TGTGCCAGCAGTTGGGACAGGGCGGCCCTGGGACAGCCCCAGCATTTT.

The J gene is TRBJ2-7, the V gene TRBV7-9; 10 nucleotides match TRBD1. Germline CDR1 reads SEHNR; CDR2 reads FQNEAQ (reference sequence). The trim removed 8 bases at V and 2 bases at J, leaving 6 bases unmatched. The CDR3 covers 14 residues. The CDR3 region is CASAGTGEAYEQYF. As DNA, the CDR3 is TGTGCCAGCGCCGGGACAGGGGAGGCCTACGAGCAGTACTTC.

The chain couples TRBV5-1 to TRBJ2-2; maybe TRBD2 (5 bases). Trimming pared 2 bases from V and 2 bases from J, leaving 7 bases between. The CDR3 length is 14 residues. The germline CDR1 and CDR2 sequences are SGHRS and YFSETQ. CDR3 region: CASSFSGNTGELFF. The CDR3 DNA is TGCGCCAGCAGCTTCTCGGGAAACACCGGGGAGCTGTTTTTT.

Written as DNA, the CDR3 is TGTGCCAGCAGTTACGGGACAAGGCCCTACGAGCAGTACTTC. It is translated as CASSYGTRPYEQYF. V is TRBV6-5 and J is TRBJ2-7; D perhaps matches TRBD1 (6 bases). Germline-derived CDR1 and CDR2 are MNHEY and SVGAGI. Trimming took 2 bases from V and 2 from J, leaving 10 bases between them. The CDR3 is 14 residues long.

The chain carries TRBV5-1 and TRBJ2-3; 7 nucleotides align to TRBD1. In germline, CDR1 is SGHRS, CDR2 YFSETQ. J lost 3 bases, V lost 4 bases, and 8 bases had no gene match. This CDR3 has 15 amino acids. In DNA, the CDR3 is TGCGCCAGCAGCCCTAGACAGGGTAGGACAGATACGCAGTATTTT. Its protein product is CASSPRQGRTDTQYF.

V gene TRBV30 combines with J gene TRBJ1-4, with TRBD1 matching over 8 bases. Germline CDR1 is GTSNPN and CDR2 is SVGIG (reference sequence). Trimming cost V 2 bases and J 2 bases; bases outside gene matches: 1. The CDR3 is 14 amino acids. The CDR3 sequence: CAWSRTGTNEKLFF. CDR3 nucleotide sequence: TGTGCCTGGAGTCGGACAGGGACTAATGAAAAACTGTTTTTT.

The rearrangement uses TRBV5-5 and TRBJ1-3, with D maybe TRBD1 (5 bases). Germline loops: CDR1 SGHKS, CDR2 YYEKEE (reference sequence). V lost 0 bases to trimming and J lost 5 bases, with 9 bases between them. This CDR3 is 14 amino acids long. CDR3 sequence (DNA): TGTGCCAGCAGCTTGGAGGAGGGGCGAAACACCATATATTTT. As protein: CASSLEEGRNTIYF.